These 10 T cell receptor beta chains were all obtained from the same sample, sequenced in a study of blood T cells in healthy people across ages. A second about 6 to 12 cycle PCR used barcoded and J-beta primers. TCRdb ran MiXCR on the 5' RACE reads and lists one entry per CDR3 protein. The sample has about 1,500,000 distinct CDR3 sequences; 28% are singletons. The material sequenced was blood. These receptors originate from a woman in her twenties or thirties in good health.

This clonotype was recorded at least ten times. V usage is TRBV7-6 and J usage is TRBJ1-4; the D gene is possibly TRBD1 (6 bases). From germline, CDR1 is SGHVS and CDR2 FNYEAQ. This CDR3 spans 14 amino acids. The V and J ends lost 5 bases and 7 bases respectively, with 14 bases between them. The CDR3 region has the DNA TGTGCCAGCAGCCTACAGGGCAGAGGTGAAAAACTGTTTTTT. This sequence encodes CASSLQGRGEKLFF.

This clonotype was observed a few times. The chain has TRBV6-1 and TRBJ2-3; D remains unclear. V dropped 4 bases and J dropped 7 bases, with 6 bases sitting between them. CDR3 length equals 11 residues. Germline CDR1 is MNHNS and CDR2 is SASEGT. CDR3 amino acids: CASSGTYTQYF. The CDR3 nucleotides are TGTGCCAGCAGTGGCACGTATACGCAGTATTTT.

This clonotype came up many times. The chain combines TRBV12-3 or TRBV12-4 with TRBJ2-5; TRBD1 agrees at 8 bases. Germline trimming cut 6 bases from V and 3 bases from J; bases unmatched to any gene: 3. The CDR3 is made up of 13 amino acids. CDR3 nucleotides: TGTGCCAGCAGCCTGACAGGGGAAGAGACCCAGTACTTC. Translating it yields CASSLTGEETQYF.

This clonotype occurred many times. The rearrangement uses TRBV7-6 and TRBJ2-7, with TRBD1 matching over 8 bases. There are 15 residues in the CDR3. J gave up 4 bases and V 5 bases, and 10 bases lay outside the gene matches. Looked up from germline, CDR1 is SGHVS and CDR2 is FNYEAQ. The CDR3 here is CASSSRTGLVYEQYF. CDR3 DNA: TGTGCCAGCAGCAGCAGGACAGGGCTTGTGTACGAGCAGTACTTC.

This clonotype appeared many times. The chain combines TRBV7-8 with TRBJ2-4, with 7 nucleotides matching TRBD1. The length of the CDR3 is 12 residues. The germline CDR1 and CDR2 sequences are SGHVS and FQNEAQ. Unmatched junction bases numbered 5, after V lost 5 bases and J lost 10 bases. CDR3 loop: CASSPKTGIQYF. The CDR3 DNA reads TGTGCCAGCAGCCCAAAGACAGGGATTCAGTACTTC.

This clonotype was observed at least ten times. This chain links TRBV12-3 or TRBV12-4 with TRBJ2-4; D possibly matches TRBD1 or TRBD2 (6 bases each). V shed 6 bases and J shed 0 bases, with 18 bases lying between them. There are 17 residues in the CDR3. CDR3 sequence: CASRGARGGLAKNIQYF. CDR3 sequence (DNA): TGTGCCAGCAGAGGGGCGAGAGGGGGACTAGCCAAAAACATTCAGTACTTC.

The V and J genes are TRBV3-1 and TRBJ1-4; 12 bases fit TRBD1. Germline V gene sequence: CDR1 LGHDT, CDR2 YNNKEL (reference sequence). The CDR3 is made up of 16 amino acids. Trimming took 6 bases from V and 8 from J; bases not matched to a gene: 10. CDR3 protein: CASRPGGQGAPEKLFF. The CDR3 nucleotides read TGTGCCAGCAGACCAGGGGGACAGGGGGCGCCCGAAAAACTGTTTTTT.

This clonotype was counted between two and nine times. The chain has TRBV5-1 and TRBJ2-1; 7 bases map to TRBD2. The CDR3 loop spans 14 amino acids. The germline V gene encodes CDR1 SGHRS and CDR2 YFSETQ. V dropped 5 bases and J dropped 9; count of bases not matched to a gene: 11. The chain's CDR3 is CASSLDGGGAEQFF. The DNA of the CDR3 is TGCGCCAGCAGTCTAGACGGGGGAGGGGCTGAGCAGTTCTTC. Full variable domain (rest looked up from reference TRBV5-1 and TRBJ2-1): KAGVTQTPRYLIKTRGQQVTLSCSPISGHRSVSWYQQTPGQGLQFLFEYFSETQRNKGNFPGRFSGRQFSNSRSEMNVSTLELGDSALYLCASSLDGGGAEQFFGPGTRLTVL.

This clonotype was detected many times. The chain combines TRBV29-1 with TRBJ2-1; 10 bases align to TRBD2. Germline values: CDR1 SQVTM, CDR2 ANQGSEA. V was pared by 6 bases and J by 2 bases, with 10 bases of the junction left unmatched. CDR3 length: 16 residues. CDR3 region: CSVARLAGETYNEQFF. The DNA of the CDR3 is TGCAGCGTAGCTAGGCTAGCGGGGGAAACCTACAATGAGCAGTTCTTC.

Notes on this clonotype: A clone one base away is much larger, so this may be a read error. The chain carries TRBV10-3 and TRBJ2-5; perhaps TRBD1 as D (5 bases). The CDR3 extends over 13 amino acids. Germline-derived CDR1 and CDR2 are ENHRY and SYGVKD. The DNA for the CDR3 is TGTGCCACCAGTGAGCAGGGTCAAGAGACCCAGTACTTC. It encodes CATSEQGQETQYF.